Shown below are 6 T cell receptor beta chains from a single sample sequenced in a study of T cell responses to AZD1222 COVID-19 vaccine. TCRdb's copy holds only in-frame clones and misses some; the assay was immunoSEQ multiplex PCR. The sample carries 90,000 to 150,000 clones, approximately 88% recorded once. The sample was peripheral blood, taken on day 0 of AZD1222 vaccination. The receptors shown here come from an adult in good health.

V gene TRBV6-5 combines with J gene TRBJ1-5; no clear D. CDR1 and CDR2 from the germline V gene are MNHEY and SVGAGI. The CDR3 is made up of 15 amino acids. V shed 4 bases and J shed 0 bases, with 10 bases lying between them. The CDR3: CASSSGPFSNQPQHF. The CDR3 DNA sequence: TGTGCCAGCAGTTCTGGCCCCTTTAGCAATCAGCCCCAGCATTTT.

V gene TRBV3-1 (or the pseudogene TRBV3-2) combines with J gene TRBJ1-2; 7 positions agree with TRBD1. CDR1 and CDR2 (germline): LGHDT, YNNKEL (reference sequence). CDR3 length: 14 amino acids. V lost 4 bases to trimming and J lost 3 bases; unmatched junction nucleotides: 5. CDR3 DNA sequence: TGTGCCAGCAGCCCGTGGACAGGAGACTATGGCTACACCTTC. It is translated as CASSPWTGDYGYTF.

The rearrangement uses TRBV5-6 and TRBJ2-4; D is possibly TRBD2 (5 bases). Between the trimmed V and J ends, which lost 4 bases and 11 bases, there was a span of 25 bases. CDR3 length: 16 residues. Germline V gene lookup returns CDR1 SGHDT and CDR2 YYEEEE. CDR3 amino acids: CASSPRPTGGLFLQYF. CDR3 nucleotide sequence: TGTGCCAGCAGCCCGCGGCCCACGGGTGGACTGTTCCTTCAGTACTTC. Using reference TRBV5-6 and TRBJ2-4 for the parts outside the CDR3, the full variable domain is DAGVTQSPTHLIKTRGQQVTLRCSPKSGHDTVSWYQQALGQGPQFIFQYYEEEERQRGNFPDRFSGHQFPNYSSELNVNALLLGDSALYLCASSPRPTGGLFLQYFGAGTRLSVL.

This sequence joins TRBV27 and TRBJ1-5, with D unresolved. The CDR3 is made up of 16 amino acids. The V gene's germline CDR1 is MNHEY and CDR2 SMNVEV (reference sequence). Trimming shortened V by 4 bases and J by 2 bases, and 15 bases separated the two germline ends. The CDR3 DNA reads TGTGCCAGCAGTTCCCTTAAGGGTGAGGGCAATCAGCCCCAGCATTTT. Protein product: CASSSLKGEGNQPQHF.

This chain connects TRBV4-1 to TRBJ2-7; either TRBD1 or TRBD2 may supply D (5 bases each). Germline CDR1 and CDR2: MGHRA and YSYEKL. The length of the CDR3 is 15 residues. Deletions cut 3 bases from V and 0 bases from J, with 12 bases between. CDR3 region: CASSQGDGSSYEQYF. The CDR3 coding sequence is TGCGCCAGCAGCCAGGGGGACGGCAGCTCCTACGAGCAGTACTTC.

The chain is built from TRBV7-8 and TRBJ1-2; 8 positions match TRBD1. The V gene's germline CDR1 is SGHVS and CDR2 FQNEAQ. V lost 1 base to trimming and J lost 8 bases; unmatched junction nucleotides: 9. The CDR3 is made up of 15 amino acids. CDR3 protein: CASSLGQGALGGYTF. CDR3 bases: TGTGCCAGCAGCTTAGGCCAGGGGGCGCTTGGAGGCTACACCTTC. The whole variable domain, remainder taken from reference TRBV7-8 and TRBJ1-2, is GAGVSQSPRYKVAKRGQDVALRCDPISGHVSLFWYQQALGQGPEFLTYFQNEAQLDKSGLPSDRFFAERPEGSVSTLKIQRTQQEDSAVYLCASSLGQGALGGYTFGSGTRLTVV.